The entry below gives a single TCR beta chain sequence along with its context. Germline CDR1 reads LGHNA; CDR2 reads YNFKEQ. V was pared by 1 base and J by 3 bases, with 4 bases of the junction left unmatched. The CDR3 loop spans 15 amino acids. Per the authors' pipeline: By means of reference gene primer amplification, nucleated cell counts were estimated. Data came from immunoSEQ multiplex PCR; TCRdb stores just in-frame clones and leaves some out. The V and J calls and clone size were taken over from that table, and D and trimming were inferred from the DNA. This sample has some 120,000 clones; roughly four fifths occur once, and the top ten carry 10% to 14%. This sample stems from a study of blood T cell repertoires in COVID-19. Background on the study: Some COVID-19 samples were acute and others convalescent; all came from the United States, Italy and Spain. The cDNA or gDNA used as material had been derived from T cells, B-cell-depleted T cells, or PBMCs.

This sequence was found in a human donor in a cohort sampled during active COVID-19. The chain has TRBV4-2 and TRBJ1-1; the match to TRBD1 covers 8 bases. The material sequenced was peripheral blood. The CDR3 nucleotides are TGTGCCAGCAGCCAAGGGACAGGGCCAGACACTGAAGCTTTCTTT. This sequence encodes CASSQGTGPDTEAFF.